This T cell receptor (beta chain) was recorded in a study of blood T cell repertoires in COVID-19. Overall study: COVID-19 samples collected from the United States, Italy and Spain covered acute and convalescent phases. T cells, B-cell-depleted T cells, or PBMCs supplied cDNA or gDNA.

Original processing notes: It was from reference gene primer amplification that nucleated cell counts were estimated. The protocol was immunoSEQ multiplex PCR, while the TCRdb copy is restricted to in-frame clones and leaves out a portion. The DNA was the basis for D and trimming; V, J and clone size are from that table. The table lists about 440,000 clones, around nine tenths of them singletons. Participant-given clinical history determined each cohort assignment. The V segment lost 0 bases and the J segment 10 bases; nucleotides outside the gene matches: 4. Germline V gene sequence: CDR1 LGHDT, CDR2 YNNKEL (reference sequence). The CDR3 is 16 residues long.

The origin of this receptor is a woman aged 18-30 years with acute COVID-19. The specimen sequenced was PBMCs or T cells enriched from blood (not recorded which). The V and J genes are TRBV3-1 (or the pseudogene TRBV3-2) and TRBJ1-6; TRBD1 aligns across 12 bases. CDR3 loop: CASSQDWDRGRSPLHF. The CDR3, as DNA: TGTGCCAGCAGCCAAGATTGGGACAGGGGGCGATCACCCCTCCACTTT.